Below, 21 T cell receptor beta chains from the same sample are listed, as sequenced in a study of Ad26.COV2.S vaccination and SARS-CoV-2 variants listed by TCRdb under 2021. In light of the paper, this sample's treatment or condition label describes: approximately 18 received Ad26.COV2.S at low or high dose, single or two shots; a few received placebo; per-sample allocation not given. Repertoires of vaccine and placebo recipients were sequenced from samples taken on day 63 after the first injection. Libraries came from the immunoSEQ multiplex PCR assay. TCRdb limited this immuneACCESS table to in-frame rearrangements with V and J called. A share of clones is missing; checked studies link under half to unresolved V genes, and the rest is unexplained. Here the sample has approximately 350,000 clones; around 87% occur a single time. Roughly 3.6% of the sample goes to the ten largest clones. The material was peripheral blood, obtained in a trial of Ad26.COV2.S vaccine versus placebo. These receptor sequences come from a person aged 18-60 years who received the Ad26.COV2.S COVID-19 vaccine or a placebo.

A note on this clone: The sample contains more than one DNA sequence encoding this CDR3. The V and J genes are TRBV11-2 and TRBJ1-6; D remains unclear. The CDR3 length is 12 residues. Germline CDR1 SGHAT, CDR2 FQNNGV. Deletions cut 5 bases from V and 7 bases from J, with 6 bases between. The CDR3 spells CASSLRNSPLHF. The DNA for the CDR3 is TGTGCCAGCAGCCTCAGGAATTCACCCCTCCACTTT.

This chain connects TRBV5-1 to TRBJ1-2; TRBD1 aligns across 7 bases. Germline CDR1 is SGHRS and CDR2 is YFSETQ. This CDR3 comprises 14 residues. V trimming: 4 bases; J trimming: 3 bases; junction bases outside the gene matches: 6. CDR3 sequence: CASSPMDRYYGYTF. CDR3 coding DNA: TGCGCCAGCAGCCCCATGGACAGGTACTATGGCTACACCTTC.

The chain joins TRBV9 to TRBJ2-3, with 9 bases identical to TRBD2. This CDR3 is 17 amino acids long. Germline CDR1 is SGDLS and CDR2 is YYNGEE. The V and J ends lost 0 bases and 2 bases, in that order; junction bases with no gene match: 7. The CDR3 loop reads CASSVATLAGSTDTQYF. CDR3 DNA sequence: TGTGCCAGCAGCGTAGCTACCCTAGCGGGGTCCACAGATACGCAGTATTTT.

The J gene is TRBJ1-2, the V gene TRBV25-1; 8 nucleotides align to TRBD1. V lost 3 bases and J lost 3; bases outside the gene matches: 9. Per germline, CDR1 MGHDK and CDR2 SYGVNS. This CDR3 has 16 residues. The DNA of the CDR3 is TGTGCCAGCAGTGAGGACAGGGATTTGCTCCACTATGGCTACACCTTC. It specifies CASSEDRDLLHYGYTF.

The J gene is TRBJ2-7, the V gene TRBV30; a possible D gene is TRBD2 (6 bases). The CDR3 loop spans 15 amino acids. CDR1 is GTSNPN and CDR2 is SVGIG in the germline V gene (reference sequence). The V gene lost 3 bases and the J gene lost 0 bases, with 15 bases spanning the gap. This chain's CDR3 is CAWSVGLPSSYEQYF. CDR3 DNA: TGTGCCTGGAGCGTGGGACTCCCCAGCTCCTACGAGCAGTACTTC.

The V and J genes are TRBV9 and TRBJ1-1; D gene uncertain. This CDR3 contains 12 residues. The V end lost 5 bases, the J end lost 11 bases, and 16 bases lay between the germline ends. Per germline, CDR1 SGDLS and CDR2 YYNGEE. The CDR3 spells CASSDPGVAAFF. The DNA of the CDR3 is TGTGCCAGCAGTGATCCCGGGGTGGCCGCTTTCTTT.

The chain joins TRBV4-1 to TRBJ1-4, with D possibly TRBD1 on 6 matching bases. V was shortened by 0 bases and J by 0 bases, with 17 bases between the two germline ends. Germline V lookup: CDR1 MGHRA, CDR2 YSYEKL. The CDR3 extends over 19 amino acids. The CDR3 bases are TGCGCCAGCAGCCAAGAGCGTGTCGGGGGCTGGGCAACTAATGAAAAACTGTTTTTT. It codes for CASSQERVGGWATNEKLFF.

V gene TRBV5-6 combines with J gene TRBJ2-1; TRBD1 aligns across 12 bases. J lost 7 bases, V lost 3 bases, and 8 bases had no gene match. Per germline, CDR1 SGHDT and CDR2 YYEEEE. The CDR3 sequence is 16 residues long. Here the CDR3 reads CASSSPGQGAMNEQFF. The CDR3 coding sequence is TGTGCCAGCAGCTCACCGGGACAGGGGGCGATGAATGAGCAGTTCTTC.

The chain has TRBV19 and TRBJ2-1, with TRBD2 identical over 15 bases. Germline V lookup: CDR1 LNHDA, CDR2 SQIVND (reference sequence). The V segment lost 7 bases and the J segment 0 bases; nucleotides outside the gene matches: 10. This CDR3 has 19 amino acids. DNA for the CDR3: TGTGCCAGTACACCCACGGGACTAGCGGGGGGAAGCTCCTACAATGAGCAGTTCTTC. Amino acids: CASTPTGLAGGSSYNEQFF.

This clone was seen once. The genes are TRBV11-3 and TRBJ1-2; perhaps TRBD1 as D (5 bases). The germline gives CDR1 SGHNT, CDR2 YENEEA. Trimming pared 1 base from V and 8 bases from J, leaving 8 bases between. The CDR3 contains 12 residues. CDR3 bases: TGTGCCAGCAGCTTAGGAGGGGACGGCTACACCTTC. Amino acid sequence: CASSLGGDGYTF.

The chain joins TRBV6-2 or TRBV6-3 to TRBJ2-1; D is undetermined. Germline values: CDR1 MNHEY, CDR2 SVGEGT. V was pared by 0 bases and J by 0 bases, with 9 bases between. This CDR3 spans 16 amino acids. The CDR3 sequence: CASSYSPVLSYNEQFF. The CDR3 nucleotides are TGTGCCAGCAGTTACTCACCAGTTCTCTCCTACAATGAGCAGTTCTTC.

The chain is built from TRBV6-2 or TRBV6-3 and TRBJ1-5; 7 nucleotides agree with TRBD1. V lost 5 bases and J lost 0; bases outside the gene matches: 4. This CDR3 is built from 15 residues. Germline CDR1 MNHEY, CDR2 SVGEGT. CDR3 coding DNA: TGTGCCAGCAGTAATGACAGGGATAGCAATCAGCCCCAGCATTTT. It codes for CASSNDRDSNQPQHF.

This clone was seen more than once but under ten times. V gene TRBV6-1 combines with J gene TRBJ1-5, with TRBD1 matching over 7 bases. Looked up from germline, CDR1 is MNHNS and CDR2 is SASEGT. Unmatched junction bases numbered 9, after V lost 6 bases and J lost 7 bases. This CDR3 spans 14 amino acids. The CDR3 loop is CASRITGAGQPQHF. CDR3 DNA: TGTGCCAGCAGAATTACAGGGGCGGGACAGCCCCAGCATTTT.

This chain connects TRBV9 to TRBJ2-5; weak D call: TRBD1 (6 bases). The CDR3 is 15 residues long. Germline CDR1 SGDLS, CDR2 YYNGEE. The V end was cut by 4 bases, the J end by 2 bases, with 15 bases between. The CDR3 protein is CASSSFPGQQETQYF. The CDR3 bases are TGTGCCAGCAGCTCCTTCCCAGGACAGCAAGAGACCCAGTACTTC.

The chain joins TRBV2 to TRBJ1-5; D is unclear. Germline values: CDR1 SNHLY, CDR2 FYNNEI. The V end was cut by 6 bases, the J end by 1 base, with 16 bases between. This CDR3 spans 16 amino acids. In DNA form, the CDR3 reads TGTGCCAGCAGCCTCGAGGCCCCGGGGAGCAATCAGCCCCAGCATTTT. It translates to CASSLEAPGSNQPQHF.

CDR3 bases: TGTGCCAGCAGCTTAGTGTCTCTAGGGGGCACAGATACGCAGTATTTT. Amino acid sequence: CASSLVSLGGTDTQYF. The chain has TRBV7-2 and TRBJ2-3; possibly TRBD1 for D (5 bases). This CDR3 has 16 residues. Looked up from germline, CDR1 is SGHTA and CDR2 is FQGNSA. V was clipped by 1 base and J by 1 base, with 12 bases between them. The variable domain in full, with the rest retrieved from reference TRBV7-2 and TRBJ2-3, is GAGVSQSPSNKVTEKGKDVELRCDPISGHTALYWYRQSLGQGLEFLIYFQGNSAPDKSGLPSDRFSAERTGGSVSTLTIQRTQQEDSAVYLCASSLVSLGGTDTQYFGPGTRLTVL.

The V and J genes are TRBV4-3 and TRBJ2-7; a possible D gene is TRBD2 (6 bases). CDR1 is LGHNA and CDR2 is YSLEER in the germline V gene. Trimming stripped 0 bases from V and 4 bases from J, with 16 bases between. CDR3 size: 16 residues. CDR3 residues: CASSQEGEGGEYEQYF. The CDR3 DNA reads as TGCGCCAGCAGCCAAGAGGGAGAAGGCGGGGAATACGAGCAGTACTTC.

This clone appeared a single time. The CDR3 bases are TGTGCCAGCAGCTTAAGGGCAGGGGGCGGGAACGAGCAGTACTTC. It yields the protein CASSLRAGGGNEQYF. This chain links TRBV7-9 with TRBJ2-7; 8 bases agree with TRBD1. J was trimmed by 5 bases and V by 2 bases; bases with no gene match: 8. Germline CDR1 and CDR2: SEHNR and FQNEAQ (reference sequence). The CDR3 is 15 amino acids.

The J gene is TRBJ1-2, the V gene TRBV4-1; possible D gene TRBD1, 5 bases. V was cut by 6 bases and J by 6 bases, with 17 bases left in between. Germline V gives CDR1 MGHRA, CDR2 YSYEKL. This CDR3 spans 14 amino acids. The CDR3 DNA reads TGCGCCAGCAGACGGGGGAACAGCCCCGATGGCTACACCTTC. Residues: CASRRGNSPDGYTF.

The J gene is TRBJ2-5, the V gene TRBV7-6; TRBD2 matches 9 bases. The CDR3 totals 15 residues. With V trimmed by 1 base and J by 5 bases, 5 bases remained unmatched. Germline assignment: CDR1 SGHVS and CDR2 FNYEAQ. The CDR3 loop is CASSLVGSGGETQYF. The CDR3 nucleotides are TGTGCCAGCAGCTTAGTCGGTAGCGGGGGTGAGACCCAGTACTTC. Based on the CDR3 plus reference TRBV7-6 and TRBJ2-5, the full variable domain is GAGVSQSPRYKVTKRGQDVALRCDPISGHVSLYWYRQALGQGPEFLTYFNYEAQQDKSGLPNDRFSAERPEGSISTLTIQRTEQRDSAMYRCASSLVGSGGETQYFGPGTRLLVL.

CDR3 region: CASSYRGDNEKLFF. The CDR3 DNA reads TGTGCCAGCAGTTACCGGGGGGATAATGAAAAACTGTTTTTT. The chain employs TRBV6-5 and TRBJ1-4; maybe TRBD1 (5 bases). CDR1 MNHEY and CDR2 SVGAGI come from the germline V gene. The CDR3 consists of 14 residues. The V gene lost 2 bases and the J gene lost 4 bases, with 8 bases spanning the gap.